This TCR beta chain came from a study of shared clonotypes between healthy human individuals. Per the germline V gene, CDR1 is PRHDT and CDR2 is FYEKMQ (reference sequence). Trimming pared 5 bases from V and 11 bases from J, leaving 25 bases between. This CDR3 is 16 amino acids long. Profiled with immunoSEQ multiplex PCR; TCRdb holds only in-frame clones, not every one. This table has 2 million to 2.5 million clones, 90% to 95% appearing once. The sequence derives from a man aged 18 to 30 in good health. What was sequenced was naive CD4+ T cells sorted from blood. The subset here: CD45RA+ positively selected. The gene calls are TRBV13 and TRBJ2-1, with D possibly being TRBD2 (5 bases). The CDR3 is CASSPLTGGNYLQQFF. Here the CDR3 DNA reads TGTGCCAGCAGCCCCCTTACTGGAGGTAATTATCTACAGCAGTTCTTC.